This T cell receptor beta chain stems from a study of T-cell memory formation after mild COVID-19. Notes on the study in general: Clones shrinking between day 15 and 85 showed a balanced CD4/CD8 split, and those that grew later tilted toward CD4+. Confirmation of SARS-CoV-2 specificity was lacking for second-wave clones peaking day 37.

TCR alpha and TCR beta cDNA libraries carrying sample barcodes and UMIs were produced by 5'RACE using constant-segment primers. TCRdb reprocessed the 5' RACE reads via MiXCR and lists one record per CDR3 protein. This repertoire shows about 200,000 distinct CDR3 sequences, just over 9.5% found once; its top ten account for 3.5%. The CDR3 totals 13 residues. Germline V gene sequence: CDR1 GTSNPN, CDR2 SVGIG (reference sequence). V shed 3 bases and J 3 bases; nucleotides not matched to a gene: 2. On this clonotype itself: Its antigen is unidentified.

The clonotype originates from a man between 18 and 35 years old who had mild COVID-19 (a few samples of this study predate the infection). Cell type and time point are not known. The rearrangement uses TRBV30 and TRBJ2-5; 9 bases map to TRBD1. Source material: PBMCs or a T cell subset sorted from them (not recorded which). CDR3 residues: CAWSGTGKETQYF. CDR3 DNA: TGTGCCTGGAGCGGGACAGGGAAAGAGACCCAGTACTTC.